The 22 T cell receptor beta chains presented below share a single source sample, sequenced in a study of blood T cells in healthy people across ages. It was with a sample-barcoded 5' primer and a J-beta primer mix that a second PCR of roughly 7 to 12 cycles was run. MiXCR, run by TCRdb on the 5' RACE reads, gives a single entry per CDR3 protein. The data show under 1,100,000 distinct CDR3 sequences, under 30% seen once. These data were also filed under a second study, of T cells of mothers and their children.

Sequencing was performed on blood. These receptor sequences come from a girl aged 2 to 9 in good health.

This rearrangement joins TRBV7-9 to TRBJ2-7; possible D gene TRBD1, 6 bases. CDR1 and CDR2 from the germline V gene are SEHNR and FQNEAQ (reference sequence). Trimming removed 5 bases from V and 2 bases from J, with 13 bases in between. CDR3 length: 14 residues. The CDR3 loop is CASSREQGAYEQYF. DNA for the CDR3: TGTGCCAGCAGCCGCGAACAGGGCGCCTACGAGCAGTACTTC.

This clonotype has at least ten counts. The chain has TRBV7-9 and TRBJ1-4; a weak D match, TRBD1 (6 bases). The germline V gene has CDR1 SEHNR and CDR2 FQNEAQ (reference sequence). The CDR3 is 14 amino acids. The V and J ends lost 6 bases and 7 bases respectively, with 15 bases between them. CDR3 bases: TGTGCCAGCAGTCGGACGACAGGTTTTGAAAAACTGTTTTTT. It encodes CASSRTTGFEKLFF.

This clonotype occurred many times. The chain has TRBV3-1 and TRBJ2-4; 8 bases agree with TRBD1. This CDR3 is 15 amino acids long. Germline lookup yields CDR1 LGHDT and CDR2 YNNKEL (reference sequence). The junction had 6 bases not matched to a gene; V was cut back by 5 bases and J by 3 bases. CDR3 in amino acids: CASSWDRLDKNIQYF. The CDR3 bases are TGTGCCAGCAGCTGGGACAGGCTCGACAAAAACATTCAGTACTTC.

The CDR3 is CASSSATPIAKNIQYF. CDR3 sequence (DNA): TGTGCCAGCAGCTCTGCGACCCCTATAGCCAAAAACATTCAGTACTTC. The V call is TRBV3-1, the J call TRBJ2-4, with unresolved D. This CDR3 has 16 residues. Germline V gene lookup returns CDR1 LGHDT and CDR2 YNNKEL (reference sequence). Trimming shortened V by 5 bases and J by 0 bases, and 14 bases separated the two germline ends.

This chain connects TRBV3-1 to TRBJ2-5; a weak D match, TRBD2 (6 bases). This CDR3 is built from 18 residues. V was cut by 3 bases and J by 4 bases, with 24 bases left in between. The germline gives CDR1 LGHDT, CDR2 YNNKEL (reference sequence). The CDR3 reads CASSHLSSGPRGGETQYF. The CDR3 nucleotides read TGTGCCAGCAGCCATCTCTCAAGCGGGCCCCGGGGAGGAGAGACCCAGTACTTC.

This clonotype was counted between two and nine times. The genes are TRBV28 and TRBJ1-1; D is perhaps TRBD1 (6 bases). CDR1 is MDHEN and CDR2 is SYDVKM in the germline V gene. The CDR3 sequence is 15 residues long. V lost 2 bases and J 4 bases, leaving 14 bases between the germline ends. The CDR3 DNA sequence: TGTGCCAGCAGTTTAGGGGGCAGCCAGGGCACTGAAGCTTTCTTT. The encoded protein is CASSLGGSQGTEAFF.

The sample holds a few counts of this clonotype. The V and J genes are TRBV7-9 and TRBJ1-1; no reliable D call. The CDR3 consists of 16 residues. Trimming cost V 4 bases and J 0 bases, with 15 bases left between them. Germline V CDR1 and CDR2: SEHNR, FQNEAQ (reference sequence). CDR3 in amino acids: CASSSAPRVMNTEAFF. The CDR3 DNA reads as TGTGCCAGCAGCTCCGCCCCAAGAGTCATGAACACTGAAGCTTTCTTT.

This clonotype has a handful of counts. The chain is built from TRBV20-1 and TRBJ2-1; 8 positions match TRBD2. Trimming removed 3 bases from V and 1 base from J; junction bases left unmatched: 11. Germline values: CDR1 DFQATT, CDR2 SNEGSKA (reference sequence). CDR3 length equals 17 residues. In DNA, the CDR3 is TGCAGTGCTAGGCCCCTCGGAGCGGGGGTTTCCTACAATGAGCAGTTCTTC. It specifies CSARPLGAGVSYNEQFF.

This chain connects TRBV9 to TRBJ2-7, with D perhaps matching TRBD2 (5 bases). CDR1 is SGDLS and CDR2 is YYNGEE in the germline V gene. Trimming removed 4 bases at V and 2 bases at J, with 10 bases between. The CDR3 covers 13 residues. In DNA, the CDR3 is TGTGCCAGCAGCCCCTCTAGCACCTACGAGCAGTACTTC. It translates to CASSPSSTYEQYF.

The rearrangement links TRBV20-1 to TRBJ2-3; D perhaps matches TRBD2 (6 bases). The CDR3 covers 14 residues. The V gene lost 3 bases and the J gene lost 2 bases, with 12 bases spanning the gap. Germline lookup yields CDR1 DFQATT and CDR2 SNEGSKA (reference sequence). The CDR3 here is CSARTRGSTDTQYF. CDR3 in DNA: TGCAGTGCTAGGACTAGGGGCTCCACAGATACGCAGTATTTT.

The gene calls are TRBV4-1 and TRBJ2-1, with 8 bases lining up with TRBD2. This CDR3 contains 16 residues. CDR1 and CDR2 (germline): MGHRA, YSYEKL. The J segment lost 8 bases and the V segment lost 0 bases, leaving 9 bases of the junction unmatched. The CDR3 sequence: CASSQEPAGDWDEQFF. DNA of the CDR3: TGCGCCAGCAGCCAAGAGCCAGCGGGAGATTGGGATGAGCAGTTCTTC.

This sequence joins TRBV5-1 and TRBJ2-4; D not certain. The CDR3 runs 14 residues. Germline V gene sequence: CDR1 SGHRS, CDR2 YFSETQ. V was trimmed by 0 bases and J by 1 base, leaving 5 bases between them. CDR3 loop: CASSLDFAKNIQYF. DNA of the CDR3: TGCGCCAGCAGCTTGGATTTCGCCAAAAACATTCAGTACTTC.

This clonotype was recorded once. The junction differs from germline at one of its ends, possibly a read error. This rearrangement joins TRBV29-1 to TRBJ1-2, with 8 bases identical to TRBD1. The CDR3 length is 12 residues. Germline V lookup: CDR1 SQVTM, CDR2 ANQGSEA. Here the CDR3 reads CGVGQGDYGYTF. Written as DNA, the CDR3 is TGCGGCGTTGGACAGGGCGACTATGGCTACACCTTC.

The chain is built from TRBV7-9 and TRBJ2-7; no reliable D call. Germline V gene sequence: CDR1 SEHNR, CDR2 FQNEAQ (reference sequence). Trimming cost V 5 bases and J 1 base, with 12 bases left between them. The CDR3 loop spans 14 amino acids. In DNA, the CDR3 is TGTGCCAGCAGCGGCAGGATCCGGTCCTACGAGCAGTACTTC. Encoded protein: CASSGRIRSYEQYF.

The chain joins TRBV9 to TRBJ1-4; no clear D. The CDR3 covers 16 residues. Germline loops: CDR1 SGDLS, CDR2 YYNGEE. Deletions cut 4 bases from V and 6 bases from J, with 19 bases between. This CDR3 reads CASSQWVESPDEKLFF. As DNA, the CDR3 is TGTGCCAGCAGCCAGTGGGTGGAGAGTCCTGATGAAAAACTGTTTTTT.

The CDR3 DNA follows: TGCAGCGTTGATGGGACTAGCGCAACGAGCTCCTACAATGAGCAGTTCTTC. This sequence encodes CSVDGTSATSSYNEQFF. The chain has TRBV29-1 and TRBJ2-5; 10 positions agree with TRBD2. The DNA end is more similar to TRBJ2-1, so the J call may be wrong. CDR1 SQVTM and CDR2 ANQGSEA come from the germline V gene. The CDR3 sequence is 17 residues long.

The rearrangement uses TRBV4-1 and TRBJ1-4, with 10 bases fitting TRBD1. J was trimmed by 7 bases and V by 4 bases; bases with no gene match: 15. The germline CDR1 and CDR2 sequences are MGHRA and YSYEKL. The CDR3 consists of 18 residues. CDR3 DNA sequence: TGCGCCAGCAGCCCAAAAGTAAACGCCCGGGACAGGGGTGAAAAACTGTTTTTT. It translates to CASSPKVNARDRGEKLFF.

This clonotype was observed a handful of times. The rearrangement links TRBV9 to TRBJ2-1; the D gene is possibly TRBD2 (6 bases). V dropped 5 bases and J dropped 2 bases, with 17 bases sitting between them. The CDR3 spans 16 residues. The germline gives CDR1 SGDLS, CDR2 YYNGEE. CDR3 residues: CASSGTGTLPYNEQFF. As DNA, the CDR3 is TGTGCCAGCAGTGGGACCGGGACTCTCCCCTACAATGAGCAGTTCTTC.

This clonotype was detected a few times. The junction and the germline gene differ at one end; a read error may be behind it. This chain links TRBV12-5 with TRBJ1-2, with D perhaps matching TRBD1 (5 bases). The V gene's germline CDR1 is LGHNT and CDR2 FRNRAP. The CDR3 covers 11 residues. The CDR3 reads CASGLVQAGAF. The CDR3 nucleotides are TGTGCTAGTGGTTTGGTACAGGCAGGAGCCTTC. Full variable domain (rest looked up from reference TRBV12-5 and TRBJ1-2): DARVTQTPRHKVTEMGQEVTMRCQPILGHNTVFWYRQTMMQGLELLAYFRNRAPLDDSGMPKDRFSAEMPDATLATLKIQPSEPRDSAVYFCASGLVQAGAFGSGTRLTVV.

This clonotype turned up a few times. This sequence joins TRBV5-1 and TRBJ1-1; D not certain. V lost 4 bases, J lost 0 bases, and 7 bases lay in between. CDR1 is SGHRS and CDR2 is YFSETQ in the germline V gene. This CDR3 contains 13 residues. The CDR3 DNA follows: TGCGCCAGCAGCGCAACTATGAACACTGAAGCTTTCTTT. Translating it yields CASSATMNTEAFF.

The chain combines TRBV7-9 with TRBJ1-2; 8 bases align to TRBD1. Germline V gene sequence: CDR1 SEHNR, CDR2 FQNEAQ (reference sequence). The CDR3 is 11 amino acids. Unmatched junction bases numbered 2, after V lost 8 bases and J lost 6 bases. The CDR3 DNA is TGTGCCAGCCAGGGGGCGAATGGCTACACCTTC. Translated: CASQGANGYTF. The full variable domain, with the rest looked up from reference TRBV7-9 and TRBJ1-2, is DTGVSQNPRHKITKRGQNVTFRCDPISEHNRLYWYRQTLGQGPEFLTYFQNEAQLEKSRLLSDRFSAERPKGSFSTLEIQRTEQGDSAMYLCASQGANGYTFGSGTRLTVV.

The chain couples TRBV20-1 to TRBJ2-5, with D perhaps matching TRBD1 (5 bases). The V gene's germline CDR1 is DFQATT and CDR2 SNEGSKA (reference sequence). Between the trimmed V and J ends, which lost 6 bases and 1 base, there was a span of 21 bases. The CDR3 runs 16 residues. The CDR3 DNA reads TGCAGTGCCTCCCTCTTGGACAAGAACCTCCAAGAGACCCAGTACTTC. Protein product: CSASLLDKNLQETQYF.